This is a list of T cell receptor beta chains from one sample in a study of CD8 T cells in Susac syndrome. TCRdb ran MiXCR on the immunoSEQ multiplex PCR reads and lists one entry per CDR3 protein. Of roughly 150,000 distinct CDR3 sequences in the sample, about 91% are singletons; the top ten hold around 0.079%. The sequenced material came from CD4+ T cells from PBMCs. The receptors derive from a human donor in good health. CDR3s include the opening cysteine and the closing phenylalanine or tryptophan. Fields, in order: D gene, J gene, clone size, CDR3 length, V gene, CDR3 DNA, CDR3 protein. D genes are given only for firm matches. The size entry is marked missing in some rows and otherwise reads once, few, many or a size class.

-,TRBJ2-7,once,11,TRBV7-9,TGTGCCAGCAGCTCCACGGCGGAGCAGTACTTC,CASSSTAEQYF
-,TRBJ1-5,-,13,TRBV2,TGTGCCAGCAGTCCGTCTAATCATCAGCCCCAGCATTTT,CASSPSNHQPQHF
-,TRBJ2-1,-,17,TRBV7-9,TGTGCCAGCAGCTTAGGGTTAAGGACAATTGTGTACAATGAGCAGTTCTTC,CASSLGLRTIVYNEQFF
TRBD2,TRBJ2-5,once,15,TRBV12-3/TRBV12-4,TGTGCCAGCAGTTCCCCGTCTTCGGGAGGAGAGACCCAGTACTTC,CASSSPSSGGETQYF
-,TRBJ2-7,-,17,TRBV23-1,TGCGCCAGCAGTCCCCCCTTTGCGGGGGCTCAGTCGGGAGAGCAGTACTTC,CASSPPFAGAQSGEQYF
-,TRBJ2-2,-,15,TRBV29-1,TGCAGCGTTGAAGATCAACGGGAGAACCGGGGGGAGCTGTTTTTT,CSVEDQRENRGELFF
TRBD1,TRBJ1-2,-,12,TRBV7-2,TGTGCCAGCAGCATGGACAGGGGCGGCTACACCTTC,CASSMDRGGYTF
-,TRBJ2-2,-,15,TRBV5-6,TGTGCCAGCAGTTACGACAGGCTGAACACCGGGGAGCTGTTTTTT,CASSYDRLNTGELFF
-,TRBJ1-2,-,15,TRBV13,TGTGCCAGCAGCTTAGGGACGCATACTAACTATGGCTACACCTTC,CASSLGTHTNYGYTF
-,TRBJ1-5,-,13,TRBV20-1,TGCAGTGCCTTAAGGGGAGAGGATCAGCCCCAGCATTTT,CSALRGEDQPQHF
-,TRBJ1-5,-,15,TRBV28,TGTGCCAGCAGACAGGCGGGTCCACTCAATCAGCCCCAGCATTTT,CASRQAGPLNQPQHF
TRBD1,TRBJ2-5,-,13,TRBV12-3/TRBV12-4,TGTGCCAGCAGTATGACAGGGGGCGAGACCCAGTACTTC,CASSMTGGETQYF
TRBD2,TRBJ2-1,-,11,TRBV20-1,TGCAGTGCTAGGGCGGGGGATGAGCAGTTCTTC,CSARAGDEQFF
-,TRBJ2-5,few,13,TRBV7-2,TGTGCCAGCAGCTCTTACCTCGACTACCCACTATCCTTC,CASSSYLDYPLSF
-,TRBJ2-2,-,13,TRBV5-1,TGCGCCAGCAGCGGAGACTTCACCGGGGAGCTGTTTTTT,CASSGDFTGELFF
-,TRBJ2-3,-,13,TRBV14,TGTGCCAGCAGCCTGCGGCCTCAAGATACGCAGTATTTT,CASSLRPQDTQYF
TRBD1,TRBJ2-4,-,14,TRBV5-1,TGCGCCAGCAGCCTCGGACAGGGCATAAACATTCAGTACTTC,CASSLGQGINIQYF
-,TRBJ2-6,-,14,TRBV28,TGTGCCAGCAGTTTAATCTCTGGGGCCAACGTCCTGACTTTC,CASSLISGANVLTF
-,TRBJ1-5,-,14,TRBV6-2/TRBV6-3,TGTGCCAGCAGAGAGGGGGGGGCGTTTCAGCCCCAGCATTTT,CASREGGAFQPQHF
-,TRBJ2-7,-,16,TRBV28,TGTGCCAGCAGTTCATTAAAGGGGTCCCTATCCTACGAGCAGTACTTC,CASSSLKGSLSYEQYF
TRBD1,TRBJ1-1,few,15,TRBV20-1,TGCAGTGCTAGCCCTCCGAAAGGGGGCCGCACTGAAGCTTTCTTT,CSASPPKGGRTEAFF